This TCR beta chain derives from a study of cytomegalovirus exposure and HLA in healthy donors. Study findings and constraints: According to the study, roughly 180 TCR beta chains were cytomegalovirus-associated. A classifier reportedly called cytomegalovirus status with high sensitivity and specificity. A later analysis found first-cohort TCR clusters tended to co-occur in the 110 or so validation repertoires.

Germline CDR1 MNHNS, CDR2 SASEGT. Between the trimmed V and J ends, which lost 9 bases and 2 bases, there was a span of 13 bases. The CDR3 runs to 14 residues. The sample holds a few counts of this clone. Antigen specificity is unknown. The donors were part of the validation cohort of some 120 subjects. That cohort was separate from the first cohort, which comprised roughly 670 subjects. Clones were sequenced by immunoSEQ multiplex PCR, and TCRdb holds only the in-frame ones, with some missing. The repertoire has fewer than 250,000 clones, roughly 87% of them found once; the top ten carry 2% to 2.5%. The sample was PBMCs. The clonotype comes from a woman under 30 in good health and CMV-seropositive. The V and J genes are TRBV6-1 and TRBJ1-4; the D is unclear. CDR3 residues: CASSEFVTNEKLFF. DNA of the CDR3: TGTGCCAGTTCCGAGTTCGTTACTAATGAAAAACTGTTTTTT.